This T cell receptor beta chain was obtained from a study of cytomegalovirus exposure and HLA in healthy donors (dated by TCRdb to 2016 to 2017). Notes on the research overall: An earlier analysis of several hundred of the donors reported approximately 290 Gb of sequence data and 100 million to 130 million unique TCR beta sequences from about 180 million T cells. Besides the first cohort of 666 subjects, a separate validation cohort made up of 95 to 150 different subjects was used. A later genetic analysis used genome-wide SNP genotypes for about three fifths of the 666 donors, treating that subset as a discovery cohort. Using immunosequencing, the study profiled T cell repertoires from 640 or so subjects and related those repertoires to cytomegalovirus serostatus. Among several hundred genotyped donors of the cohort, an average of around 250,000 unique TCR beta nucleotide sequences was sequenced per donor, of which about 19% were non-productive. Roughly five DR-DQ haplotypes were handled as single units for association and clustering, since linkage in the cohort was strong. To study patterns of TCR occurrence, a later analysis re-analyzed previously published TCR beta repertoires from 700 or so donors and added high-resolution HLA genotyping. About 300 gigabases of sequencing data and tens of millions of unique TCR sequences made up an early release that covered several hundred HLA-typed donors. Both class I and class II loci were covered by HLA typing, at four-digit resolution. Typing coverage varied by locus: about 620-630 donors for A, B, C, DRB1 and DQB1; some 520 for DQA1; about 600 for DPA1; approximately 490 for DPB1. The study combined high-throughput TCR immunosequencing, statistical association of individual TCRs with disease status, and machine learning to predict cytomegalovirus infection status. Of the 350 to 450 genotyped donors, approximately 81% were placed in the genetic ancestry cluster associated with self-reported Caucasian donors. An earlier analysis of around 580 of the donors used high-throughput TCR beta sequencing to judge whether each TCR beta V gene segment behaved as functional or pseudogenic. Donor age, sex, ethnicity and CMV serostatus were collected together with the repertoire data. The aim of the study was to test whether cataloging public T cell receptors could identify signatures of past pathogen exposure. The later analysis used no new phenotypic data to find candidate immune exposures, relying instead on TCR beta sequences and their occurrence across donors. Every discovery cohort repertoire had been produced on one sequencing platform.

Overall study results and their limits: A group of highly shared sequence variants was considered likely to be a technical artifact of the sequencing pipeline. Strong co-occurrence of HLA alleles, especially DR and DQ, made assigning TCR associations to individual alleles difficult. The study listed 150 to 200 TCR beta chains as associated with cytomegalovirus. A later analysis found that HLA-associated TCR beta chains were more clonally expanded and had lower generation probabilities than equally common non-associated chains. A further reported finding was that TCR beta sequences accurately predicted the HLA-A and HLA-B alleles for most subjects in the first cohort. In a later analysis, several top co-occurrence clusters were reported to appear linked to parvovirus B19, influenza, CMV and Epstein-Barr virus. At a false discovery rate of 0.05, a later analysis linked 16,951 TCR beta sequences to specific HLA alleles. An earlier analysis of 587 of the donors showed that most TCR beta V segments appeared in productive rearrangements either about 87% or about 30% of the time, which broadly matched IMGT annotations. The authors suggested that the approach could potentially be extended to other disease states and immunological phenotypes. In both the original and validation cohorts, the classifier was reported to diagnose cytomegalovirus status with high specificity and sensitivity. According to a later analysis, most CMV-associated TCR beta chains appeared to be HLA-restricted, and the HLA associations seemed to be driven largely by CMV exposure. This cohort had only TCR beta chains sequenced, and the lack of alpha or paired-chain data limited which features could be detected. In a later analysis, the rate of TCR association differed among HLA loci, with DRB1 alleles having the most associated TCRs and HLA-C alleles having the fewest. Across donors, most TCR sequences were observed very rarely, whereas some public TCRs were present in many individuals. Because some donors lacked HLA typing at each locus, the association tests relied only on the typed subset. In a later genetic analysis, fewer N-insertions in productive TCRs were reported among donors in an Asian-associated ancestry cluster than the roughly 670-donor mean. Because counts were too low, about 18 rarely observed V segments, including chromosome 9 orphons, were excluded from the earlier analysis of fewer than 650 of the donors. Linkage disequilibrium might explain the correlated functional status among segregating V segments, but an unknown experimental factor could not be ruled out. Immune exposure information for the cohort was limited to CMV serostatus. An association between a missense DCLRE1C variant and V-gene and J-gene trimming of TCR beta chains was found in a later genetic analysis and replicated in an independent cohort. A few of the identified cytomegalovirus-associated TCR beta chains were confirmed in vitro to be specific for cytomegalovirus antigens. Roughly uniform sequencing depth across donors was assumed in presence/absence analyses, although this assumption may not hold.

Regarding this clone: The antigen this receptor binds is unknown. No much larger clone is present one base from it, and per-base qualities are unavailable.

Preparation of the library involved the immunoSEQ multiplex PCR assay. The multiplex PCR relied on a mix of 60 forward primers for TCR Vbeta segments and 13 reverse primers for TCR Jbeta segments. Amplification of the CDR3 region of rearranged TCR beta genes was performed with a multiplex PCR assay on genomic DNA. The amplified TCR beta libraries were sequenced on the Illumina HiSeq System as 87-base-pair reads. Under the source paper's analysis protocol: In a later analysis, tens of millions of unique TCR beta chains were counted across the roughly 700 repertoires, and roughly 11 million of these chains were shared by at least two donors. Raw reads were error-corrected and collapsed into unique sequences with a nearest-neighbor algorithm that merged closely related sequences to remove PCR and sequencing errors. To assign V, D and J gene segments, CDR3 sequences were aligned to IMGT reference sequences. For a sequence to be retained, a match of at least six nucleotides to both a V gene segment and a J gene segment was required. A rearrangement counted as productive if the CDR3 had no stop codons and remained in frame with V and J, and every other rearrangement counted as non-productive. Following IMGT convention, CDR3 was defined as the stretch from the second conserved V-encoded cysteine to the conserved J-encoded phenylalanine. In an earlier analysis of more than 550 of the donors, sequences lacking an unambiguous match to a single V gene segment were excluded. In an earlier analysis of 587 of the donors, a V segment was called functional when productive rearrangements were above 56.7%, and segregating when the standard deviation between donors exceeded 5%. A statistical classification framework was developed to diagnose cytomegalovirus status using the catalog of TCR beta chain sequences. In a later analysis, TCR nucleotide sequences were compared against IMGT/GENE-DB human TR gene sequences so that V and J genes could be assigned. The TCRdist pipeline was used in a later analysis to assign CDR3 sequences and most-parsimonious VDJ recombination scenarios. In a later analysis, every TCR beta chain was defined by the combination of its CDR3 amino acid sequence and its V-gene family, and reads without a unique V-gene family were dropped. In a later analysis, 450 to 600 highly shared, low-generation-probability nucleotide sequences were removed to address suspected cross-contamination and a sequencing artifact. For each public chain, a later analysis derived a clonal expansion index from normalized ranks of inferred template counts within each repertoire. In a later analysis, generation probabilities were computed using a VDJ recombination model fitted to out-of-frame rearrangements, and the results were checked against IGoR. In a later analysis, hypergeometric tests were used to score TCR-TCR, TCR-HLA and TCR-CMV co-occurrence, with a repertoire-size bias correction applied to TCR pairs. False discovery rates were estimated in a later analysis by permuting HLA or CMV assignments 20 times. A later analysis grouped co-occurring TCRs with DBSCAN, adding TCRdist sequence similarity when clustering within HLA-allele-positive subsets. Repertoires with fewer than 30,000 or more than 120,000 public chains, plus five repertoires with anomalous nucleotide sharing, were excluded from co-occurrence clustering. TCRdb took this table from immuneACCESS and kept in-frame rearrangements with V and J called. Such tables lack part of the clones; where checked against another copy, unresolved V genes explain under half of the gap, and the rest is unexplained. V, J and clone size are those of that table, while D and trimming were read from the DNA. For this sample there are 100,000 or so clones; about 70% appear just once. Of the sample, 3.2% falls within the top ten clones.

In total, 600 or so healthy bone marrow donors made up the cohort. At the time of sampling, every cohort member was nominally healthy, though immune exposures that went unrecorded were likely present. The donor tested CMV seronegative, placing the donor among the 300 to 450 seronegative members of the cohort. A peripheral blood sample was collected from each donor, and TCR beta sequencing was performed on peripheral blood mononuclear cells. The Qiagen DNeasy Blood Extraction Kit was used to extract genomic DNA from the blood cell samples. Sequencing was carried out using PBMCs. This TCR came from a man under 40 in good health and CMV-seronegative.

The CDR3 sequence is CAIYAQGALNTEAFF. In nucleotides, the sequence is TGTGCCATTTATGCCCAGGGGGCTCTGAACACTGAAGCTTTCTTT. The V and J segments used are TRBV6-6 and TRBJ1-1; TRBD1 aligns with 8 central bases. Clipping removes 10 bases from V and 0 bases from J, with 10 as the unmatched junction base count. CDR1 and CDR2 (MNHNY, SVGAGI) derive from the germline V gene (reference sequence). The CDR3 sequence holds 15 residues, the cysteine and phenylalanine included. The only DNA kept is the CDR3, 45 bases in frame from the first base.